Listed below are T cell receptor beta chains from one sample, sequenced in a study of blood T cell repertoires in COVID-19. Measured with immunoSEQ multiplex PCR; TCRdb has only the in-frame clones, and not every one. The sample includes about 200,000 clones, about 88% of them seen just once. The sequencing input was peripheral blood. The receptor set was obtained from a man between 50 and 59 years old with COVID-19, enrolled during active disease. CDR3s include the opening cysteine and the closing phenylalanine or tryptophan. Fields, in order: J gene, CDR3 length, V gene, CDR3 protein.

j_call: TRBJ2-1; cdr3_length: 16; v_call: TRBV5-1; cdr3_aa: CASSSLPGDSYNEQFF
j_call: TRBJ2-1; cdr3_length: 15; v_call: TRBV6-1; cdr3_aa: CASNPGTAEYNEQFF
j_call: TRBJ2-7; cdr3_length: 17; v_call: TRBV19; cdr3_aa: CASSIQGQGFGTYEQYF
j_call: TRBJ2-7; cdr3_length: 13; v_call: TRBV5-1; cdr3_aa: CASSTGQGIEQYF
j_call: TRBJ1-2; cdr3_length: 15; v_call: TRBV3-1/TRBV3-2; cdr3_aa: CASSQDGGFGYGYTF
j_call: TRBJ2-2; cdr3_length: 17; v_call: TRBV7-3; cdr3_aa: CASSLVGIQANTGELFF
j_call: TRBJ2-5; cdr3_length: 15; v_call: TRBV18; cdr3_aa: CASSPRTGIQETQYF
j_call: TRBJ1-2; cdr3_length: 13; v_call: TRBV6-2/TRBV6-3; cdr3_aa: CASRPRDRDGYTF
j_call: TRBJ2-3; cdr3_length: 16; v_call: TRBV5-1; cdr3_aa: CASSLGPGLNTDTQYF
j_call: TRBJ2-1; cdr3_length: 11; v_call: TRBV20-1; cdr3_aa: CSARTGDGQFF
j_call: TRBJ1-4; cdr3_length: 13; v_call: TRBV24-1; cdr3_aa: CATSEGQGEKLFF
j_call: TRBJ2-1; cdr3_length: 14; v_call: TRBV5-1; cdr3_aa: CASSPTGVDNEQFF
j_call: TRBJ2-7; cdr3_length: 17; v_call: TRBV7-6; cdr3_aa: CASSSQGGQGAAYEQYF
j_call: TRBJ2-7; cdr3_length: 13; v_call: TRBV29-1; cdr3_aa: CSVGGTGRYEQYF
j_call: TRBJ2-5; cdr3_length: 18; v_call: TRBV5-6; cdr3_aa: CASSSSPPLAGGWETQYF
j_call: TRBJ1-2; cdr3_length: 14; v_call: TRBV27; cdr3_aa: CASSPVPDWEGYTF
j_call: TRBJ1-2; cdr3_length: 13; v_call: TRBV13; cdr3_aa: CASRGGANYGYTF